These 18 T cell receptor beta chains originate from one sample sequenced in a study of blood T cell repertoires in COVID-19. TCRdb's table, derived via immunoSEQ multiplex PCR, lists solely in-frame clones and lacks some. The table lists tens of thousands of clones, roughly nine tenths of them singletons. Sequencing used peripheral blood. These receptors originate from a man between 60 and 70 years old with acute or convalescent COVID-19.

This clone has a single count. The chain has TRBV2 and TRBJ1-4, with D unresolved. V was clipped by 5 bases and J by 1 base, with 8 bases between them. Germline CDR1 SNHLY, CDR2 FYNNEI. The CDR3 extends over 14 amino acids. CDR3 coding DNA: TGTGCCAGCAGTCGGGGAGGAACTAATGAAAAACTGTTTTTT. Translation gives CASSRGGTNEKLFF.

The chain recombines TRBV7-2 with TRBJ1-5; D possibly corresponds to TRBD1 (6 bases). Germline CDR1 SGHTA, CDR2 FQGNSA. The CDR3 consists of 14 residues. The V end was cut by 5 bases, the J end by 7 bases, with 15 bases between. The CDR3 coding sequence is TGTGCCAGCAGCCAAGGACAGTGGGGCCAGCCCCAGCATTTT. Its translation is CASSQGQWGQPQHF. Full variable domain (rest looked up from reference TRBV7-2 and TRBJ1-5): GAGVSQSPSNKVTEKGKDVELRCDPISGHTALYWYRQSLGQGLEFLIYFQGNSAPDKSGLPSDRFSAERTGGSVSTLTIQRTQQEDSAVYLCASSQGQWGQPQHFGDGTRLSIL.

V is TRBV2 and J is TRBJ1-3, with a possible D match to TRBD1 (5 bases). Germline-derived CDR1 and CDR2 are SNHLY and FYNNEI. CDR3 size: 14 residues. V was cut by 6 bases and J by 2 bases, with 11 bases left in between. CDR3 nucleotides: TGTGCCAGCAGCGAGTCAGGGACTGGAAACACCATATATTTT. Translating gives CASSESGTGNTIYF.

This clone came up once. The genes are TRBV27 and TRBJ2-7, with D perhaps TRBD1 (6 bases). Germline V gene lookup returns CDR1 MNHEY and CDR2 SMNVEV (reference sequence). V was shortened by 5 bases and J by 3 bases, with 14 bases between the two germline ends. The CDR3 contains 14 residues. Here the CDR3 DNA reads TGTGCCAGCAGTCCAGTAACAGGGAGCTACGAGCAGTACTTC. Protein: CASSPVTGSYEQYF.

V usage is TRBV19 and J usage is TRBJ1-3; TRBD1 agrees at 7 bases. Germline CDR1 reads LNHDA; CDR2 reads SQIVND (reference sequence). V lost 5 bases to trimming and J lost 0 bases; unmatched junction nucleotides: 7. This CDR3 has 16 amino acids. The CDR3 region is CASSPGGTVSGNTIYF. Here the CDR3 DNA reads TGTGCCAGTAGTCCCGGAGGGACAGTCTCTGGAAACACCATATATTTT.

The V call is TRBV10-1, the J call TRBJ2-1; 9 positions agree with TRBD2. The CDR3 length is 16 residues. The trim removed 0 bases at V and 4 bases at J, leaving 4 bases unmatched. Germline V gene lookup returns CDR1 WNHNN and CDR2 SYGVQD (reference sequence). CDR3 protein: CASSESRGGLYNEQFF. CDR3 coding DNA: TGCGCCAGCAGTGAGTCGCGGGGGGGACTGTACAATGAGCAGTTCTTC.

This chain joins TRBV5-1 and TRBJ2-1, with 11 bases lining up with TRBD1. Germline values: CDR1 SGHRS, CDR2 YFSETQ. The V segment lost 0 bases and the J segment 8 bases; nucleotides outside the gene matches: 4. This CDR3 has 15 amino acids. The CDR3, as DNA: TGCGCCAGCAGCTTGGCCGGACAGGGGGCTCATGAGCAGTTCTTC. This codes for CASSLAGQGAHEQFF.

This clone was recorded once. This chain links TRBV10-3 with TRBJ1-1; possibly TRBD1 for D (5 bases). The V end was cut by 3 bases, the J end by 4 bases, with 15 bases between. CDR3 length equals 15 residues. The germline gives CDR1 ENHRY, CDR2 SYGVKD. CDR3 sequence reads: CAISESKGVGTEAFF. The CDR3 DNA follows: TGTGCCATCAGTGAAAGTAAAGGGGTCGGCACTGAAGCTTTCTTT.

The table lists this clone with a few counts. The rearrangement uses TRBV2 and TRBJ2-7; D ambiguous. CDR3 length equals 12 residues. Trimming cost V 8 bases and J 2 bases, with 10 bases left between them. CDR1 and CDR2 (germline): SNHLY, FYNNEI. The CDR3 nucleotides read TGTGCCAGCTGTACAGTACCCTACGAGCAGTACTTC. This translates into CASCTVPYEQYF.

The chain joins TRBV7-9 to TRBJ2-3, with a tentative D call TRBD1 (6 bases). This CDR3 comprises 15 residues. Trimming took off 2 bases at V and 3 bases at J, with 12 bases between the two ends. Germline values: CDR1 SEHNR, CDR2 FQNEAQ (reference sequence). CDR3 loop: CASSLRTGTTDTQYF. As DNA, the CDR3 is TGTGCCAGCAGCTTAAGAACAGGGACAACAGATACGCAGTATTTT.

This rearrangement joins TRBV14 to TRBJ2-2; tentatively, D is TRBD2 (6 bases). Germline V gives CDR1 SGHDN, CDR2 FVKESK. Trimming left V 2 bases short and J 3 bases short, with 7 bases between. CDR3 length equals 14 residues. Written as DNA, the CDR3 is TGTGCCAGCAGCCAATCGGGGGACACCGGGGAGCTGTTTTTT. The encoded protein is CASSQSGDTGELFF.

The rearrangement links TRBV29-1 to TRBJ1-5; D gene unclear. Trimming removed 4 bases at V and 2 bases at J, with 6 bases between. The CDR3 covers 12 residues. The germline CDR1 and CDR2 sequences are SQVTM and ANQGSEA. The CDR3 DNA reads TGCAGCGTTGCCGAGGGCAATCAGCCCCAGCATTTT. Protein sequence: CSVAEGNQPQHF.

The chain couples TRBV27 to TRBJ1-2, with 9 bases aligning to TRBD1. Germline loops: CDR1 MNHEY, CDR2 SMNVEV (reference sequence). The CDR3 totals 14 residues. V trimming: 7 bases; J trimming: 6 bases; junction bases outside the gene matches: 9. The CDR3 reads CASTFTGGSNGYTF. For the CDR3, the DNA is TGTGCCAGCACGTTCACAGGGGGCTCAAATGGCTACACCTTC.

V gene TRBV5-4 combines with J gene TRBJ2-3; 9 bases are a match to TRBD2. Germline CDR1 is SGHNT and CDR2 is YYREEE (reference sequence). V lost 2 bases to trimming and J lost 0 bases; unmatched junction nucleotides: 1. The CDR3 loop spans 15 amino acids. The CDR3 is CASSFTSGSTDTQYF. CDR3 DNA: TGTGCCAGCAGCTTTACTAGCGGGAGCACAGATACGCAGTATTTT.

A remark on this clone: Within the sample, other DNA sequences also encode this same CDR3. The J gene is TRBJ1-1, the V gene TRBV5-4; the D gene is possibly TRBD1 (6 bases). CDR1 and CDR2 (germline): SGHNT, YYREEE (reference sequence). The CDR3 totals 16 residues. V was cut by 4 bases and J by 4 bases, with 20 bases left in between. The CDR3 is CASSPPNREGGTEAFF. In DNA form, the CDR3 reads TGTGCCAGCAGCCCCCCTAACAGAGAAGGGGGCACTGAAGCTTTCTTT.

The V gene is TRBV28, the J gene TRBJ1-5, with 9 bases identical to TRBD1. The ends lost 5 bases at V and 5 bases at J; junction bases unmatched: 7. This CDR3 region has 15 residues. Germline CDR1 is MDHEN and CDR2 is SYDVKM. The CDR3 sequence: CASSPTGTGHQPQHF. For the CDR3, the DNA is TGTGCCAGCAGTCCAACAGGGACAGGGCATCAGCCCCAGCATTTT.

The V and J genes are TRBV29-1 and TRBJ1-2, with 7 bases lining up with TRBD1. In germline, CDR1 is SQVTM, CDR2 ANQGSEA. The CDR3 extends over 12 amino acids. The V segment lost 6 bases and the J segment 4 bases; nucleotides outside the gene matches: 5. The CDR3 spells CSVGTVSYGYTF. Here the CDR3 DNA reads TGCAGCGTCGGGACAGTTTCCTATGGCTACACCTTC.

The V gene is TRBV5-6, the J gene TRBJ2-1, with 8 nucleotides matching TRBD2. Germline-derived CDR1 and CDR2 are SGHDT and YYEEEE. The ends lost 2 bases at V and 7 bases at J; junction bases unmatched: 11. The CDR3 consists of 16 residues. The CDR3 loop is CASSLLTGGIENEQFF. The CDR3 bases are TGTGCCAGCAGCTTATTGACGGGGGGGATCGAAAATGAGCAGTTCTTC.